What follows are 24 T cell receptor beta chains derived from one specimen sequenced in a study of T cells after yellow fever vaccination. TCRdb re-derived calls from the 5' RACE reads in MiXCR, one entry per CDR3 protein. This sample has around 310,000 distinct CDR3 sequences, with around 4.5% found just once. This material consisted of PBMCs, taken 15 days after the yellow fever booster vaccination. The receptors come from a young man who received the YFV17D yellow fever vaccine.

Ten or more counts support this clonotype. The rearrangement uses TRBV7-2 and TRBJ1-2, with 7 nucleotides matching TRBD1. Germline V gives CDR1 SGHTA, CDR2 FQGNSA. After removal of 6 bases from V and 3 bases from J, the junction contained 7 bases not matched to a gene. The CDR3 has 14 amino acids. The CDR3 nucleotides read TGTGCCAGCAGTTCGGACAGGTCTTACTATGGCTACACCTTC. Translation gives CASSSDRSYYGYTF. Filled out from reference TRBV7-2 and TRBJ1-2, the complete variable domain reads GAGVSQSPSNKVTEKGKDVELRCDPISGHTALYWYRQSLGQGLEFLIYFQGNSAPDKSGLPSDRFSAERTGGSVSTLTIQRTQQEDSAVYLCASSSDRSYYGYTFGSGTRLTVV.

This clonotype was seen at least ten times. The chain couples TRBV5-1 to TRBJ2-7, with 8 bases lining up with TRBD1. CDR3 size: 17 residues. V shed 4 bases and J 1 base; nucleotides not matched to a gene: 13. Per the germline V gene, CDR1 is SGHRS and CDR2 is YFSETQ. In DNA, the CDR3 is TGCGCCAGCAGCCCGGGACAGGCCTGGATCTTGTCCTACGAGCAGTACTTC. Amino acid sequence: CASSPGQAWILSYEQYF.

This clonotype was found many times. The chain is built from TRBV6-2 or TRBV6-3 and TRBJ2-3; 11 bases fit TRBD2. The germline V gene encodes CDR1 MNHEY and CDR2 SVGEGT. There are 15 residues in the CDR3. V lost 7 bases, J lost 6 bases, and 9 bases stayed unmatched. The CDR3 is CASTRLAGLRDTQYF. DNA of the CDR3: TGTGCCAGCACCCGACTAGCGGGGTTGAGGGATACGCAGTATTTT.

This clonotype was recorded many times. This chain joins TRBV5-1 and TRBJ2-3, with TRBD2 as a possible D gene (6 bases). This CDR3 contains 16 residues. Germline assignment: CDR1 SGHRS and CDR2 YFSETQ. Between the trimmed V and J ends, which lost 4 bases and 1 base, there was a span of 16 bases. In DNA, the CDR3 is TGCGCCAGCAGCCCCCGGGACTCGGGACGCACAGATACGCAGTATTTT. Amino acid sequence: CASSPRDSGRTDTQYF.

This clonotype occurred many times. The chain has TRBV7-6 and TRBJ2-5; 13 bases fit TRBD2. The V and J ends lost 4 bases and 4 bases, in that order; junction bases with no gene match: 9. The CDR3 sequence is 17 residues long. Germline CDR1 reads SGHVS; CDR2 reads FNYEAQ. The CDR3 sequence: CASSSTSGGFEGETQYF. The CDR3 DNA sequence: TGTGCCAGCAGCTCGACTAGCGGGGGGTTCGAGGGAGAGACCCAGTACTTC.

This clonotype was counted ten times or more. J is TRBJ2-1 and V is TRBV5-5; TRBD2 agrees at 7 bases. Per the germline V gene, CDR1 is SGHKS and CDR2 is YYEKEE (reference sequence). There are 14 residues in the CDR3. With 4 bases clipped from V and 0 bases from J, the junction kept 1 base outside the gene matches. The CDR3 sequence is CASSPGGSYNEQFF. In nucleotides, the CDR3 is TGTGCCAGCAGCCCGGGGGGCTCCTACAATGAGCAGTTCTTC.

The chain links TRBV7-2 to TRBJ2-2, with 12 bases aligning to TRBD2. V was pared by 7 bases and J by 5 bases, with 5 bases of the junction left unmatched. CDR3 length: 15 residues. The germline V gene encodes CDR1 SGHTA and CDR2 FQGNSA. The CDR3 bases are TGTGCCAGCACCCGACTAGCGGGGGAAACCGGGGAGCTGTTTTTT. Its translation: CASTRLAGETGELFF.

V and J are TRBV11-2 and TRBJ2-3; TRBD2 matches at 11 bases. The V gene's germline CDR1 is SGHAT and CDR2 FQNNGV. The CDR3 loop spans 16 amino acids. The J segment lost 4 bases and the V segment lost 5 bases, leaving 8 bases of the junction unmatched. CDR3 amino acids: CASSEGTSGNSDTQYF. The CDR3 DNA is TGTGCCAGCAGCGAGGGGACTAGCGGAAATTCAGATACGCAGTATTTT.

This clonotype was seen more than once but under ten times. This rearrangement joins TRBV7-9 to TRBJ1-1; unclear D gene. The germline V and J ends were trimmed by 3 bases and 1 base, with 9 bases remaining between them. Germline V lookup: CDR1 SEHNR, CDR2 FQNEAQ (reference sequence). CDR3 length: 14 amino acids. For the CDR3, the DNA is TGTGCCAGCAGCTTCGAGGGTTCGAACACTGAAGCTTTCTTT. Its protein is CASSFEGSNTEAFF.

This clonotype was observed a handful of times. The J gene is TRBJ2-2, the V gene TRBV5-5; unclear D gene. Deletions cut 7 bases from V and 4 bases from J, with 17 bases between. The CDR3 is 15 amino acids. Germline-derived CDR1 and CDR2 are SGHKS and YYEKEE (reference sequence). This CDR3 is CASEFRLGSTGELFF. CDR3 DNA: TGTGCCAGCGAATTCCGCTTGGGAAGCACCGGGGAGCTGTTTTTT.

Here the CDR3 DNA reads TGCAGTGCTAGAATTTATACCGCGAGCTCCTATAATTCACCCCTCCACTTT. It translates to CSARIYTASSYNSPLHF. The V call is TRBV20-1, the J call TRBJ1-6, with D hard to call. There are 17 residues in the CDR3. Germline V gene lookup returns CDR1 DFQATT and CDR2 SNEGSKA (reference sequence). Trimming shortened V by 2 bases and J by 0 bases, and 14 bases separated the two germline ends.

This clonotype was detected only a few times. This chain connects TRBV4-2 to TRBJ1-1, with D tentatively TRBD1 (6 bases). Trimming cost V 0 bases and J 10 bases, with 21 bases left between them. Germline V CDR1 and CDR2: LGHNA, YNFKEQ. The length of the CDR3 is 16 residues. DNA of the CDR3: TGTGCCAGCAGCCAAGATCGGGGGGTGGGGGCCTTTGGAGCTTTCTTT. Residues: CASSQDRGVGAFGAFF.

The V and J genes are TRBV20-1 and TRBJ2-3, with unresolved D. Trimming left V 6 bases short and J 3 bases short, with 13 bases between. Germline values: CDR1 DFQATT, CDR2 SNEGSKA (reference sequence). This CDR3 is 13 amino acids long. The CDR3 region is CSASTVVTDTQYF. DNA for the CDR3: TGCAGTGCCAGCACGGTAGTGACAGATACGCAGTATTTT.

The rearrangement uses TRBV5-1 and TRBJ2-1; possibly TRBD2 for D (5 bases). The germline CDR1 and CDR2 sequences are SGHRS and YFSETQ. This CDR3 is 13 amino acids long. V gave up 4 bases and J gave up 12 bases, with 17 bases separating them. CDR3 in amino acids: CASSPRLTQRQFF. The CDR3 DNA reads TGCGCCAGCAGCCCCAGACTAACCCAGAGGCAGTTCTTC.

This clonotype was seen only a few times. This chain connects TRBV4-3 to TRBJ1-2; TRBD1 aligns across 10 bases. Germline assignment: CDR1 LGHNA and CDR2 YSLEER. J was trimmed by 6 bases and V by 1 base; bases with no gene match: 2. The CDR3 runs 14 residues. CDR3 sequence reads: CASSQVGTGDGYTF. CDR3 DNA sequence: TGCGCCAGCAGCCAAGTGGGGACAGGGGATGGCTACACCTTC.

This clonotype was counted many times. The chain joins TRBV12-3 or TRBV12-4 to TRBJ2-7; 7 bases fit TRBD2. The CDR3 is 13 residues long. V shed 7 bases and J 7 bases; nucleotides not matched to a gene: 10. The DNA of the CDR3 is TGTGCCAGCACTCGAGCGGGGAGATTGGAGCAGTACTTC. Its translation is CASTRAGRLEQYF.

This clonotype was picked up a small number of times. V gene TRBV12-3 or TRBV12-4 combines with J gene TRBJ2-2, with D perhaps TRBD1 (6 bases). The CDR3 contains 14 residues. The ends were cut back, 5 bases at V and 4 bases at J, with 11 bases in the middle. In DNA, the CDR3 is TGTGCCAGCAGTCGACAGGTGACCACCGGGGAGCTGTTTTTT. Translated, it gives CASSRQVTTGELFF.

This clonotype was picked up a small number of times. This rearrangement joins TRBV4-2 to TRBJ2-3; 13 nucleotides agree with TRBD2. Germline trimming cut 0 bases from V and 4 bases from J; bases unmatched to any gene: 10. Per the germline V gene, CDR1 is LGHNA and CDR2 is YNFKEQ. This CDR3 region has 19 residues. The CDR3 DNA sequence: TGTGCCAGCAGCCAAGAAGGGACTAGCGGGGCCCACACTCCAGATACGCAGTATTTT. This encodes CASSQEGTSGAHTPDTQYF.

This clonotype came up many times. The rearrangement uses TRBV6-5 and TRBJ1-2; D is unclear. The CDR3 spans 15 residues. In germline, CDR1 is MNHEY, CDR2 SVGAGI. V was shortened by 2 bases and J by 4 bases, with 14 bases between the two germline ends. The CDR3: CASSYDGTSAYGYTF. The CDR3 bases are TGTGCCAGCAGTTACGACGGAACTTCGGCCTATGGCTACACCTTC.

Many counts were recorded for this clonotype. The chain has TRBV5-1 and TRBJ1-2; possibly TRBD1 for D (5 bases). Germline V lookup: CDR1 SGHRS, CDR2 YFSETQ. The CDR3 is 13 amino acids. Trimming left V 4 bases short and J 4 bases short, with 11 bases between. CDR3 region: CASSADTIYGYTF. The CDR3 DNA reads TGCGCCAGCAGCGCGGACACAATCTATGGCTACACCTTC.

This clonotype has at least ten counts. The chain employs TRBV10-3 and TRBJ2-3, with 11 bases that match TRBD2. Losses at the gene ends were 7 bases for V and 0 bases for J; bases not matched to a gene: 3. Germline assignment: CDR1 ENHRY and CDR2 SYGVKD. The CDR3 runs 15 residues. The CDR3 nucleotides are TGTGCCATCACGACTAGCGGGGAGAGCACAGATACGCAGTATTTT. Its translation: CAITTSGESTDTQYF.

This sequence joins TRBV20-1 and TRBJ2-3, with D unresolved. V gave up 6 bases and J gave up 3 bases, with 10 bases separating them. The germline gives CDR1 DFQATT, CDR2 SNEGSKA (reference sequence). The CDR3 is 12 amino acids. CDR3: CSAADRTDTQYF. The CDR3 DNA follows: TGCAGTGCCGCCGACCGAACAGATACGCAGTATTTT.

The CDR3 here is CASSQDITAIYEQYV. The CDR3, as DNA: TGTGCCAGCAGCCAAGATATAACGGCGATATACGAGCAGTACGTC. This chain links TRBV4-2 with TRBJ2-7; no firm D call. The CDR3 consists of 15 residues. Germline assignment: CDR1 LGHNA and CDR2 YNFKEQ. V was trimmed by 0 bases and J by 4 bases, leaving 13 bases between them.

This clonotype came up many times. This chain connects TRBV29-1 to TRBJ2-2, with D hard to call. The CDR3 length is 11 residues. Looked up from germline, CDR1 is SQVTM and CDR2 is ANQGSEA. Trimming left V 7 bases short and J 2 bases short, with 5 bases between. Here the CDR3 reads CSGHNTGELFF. CDR3 DNA: TGCAGCGGCCACAACACCGGGGAGCTGTTTTTT.